Listed here are 20 T cell receptor beta chains from one sample, sequenced in a study of blood T cells in healthy people across ages. The second PCR ran about 6 to 12 cycles with a sample-barcoded 5' primer and J-beta primers. One entry per CDR3 protein, called by TCRdb with MiXCR from the 5' RACE reads. Here the sample spans approximately 800,000 distinct CDR3 sequences, 56% being singletons. Sequencing was carried out using blood. The receptors were sampled from a man between 40 and 49 years old in good health.

The V and J genes are TRBV5-6 and TRBJ1-4; D gene uncertain. V gave up 3 bases and J gave up 5 bases, with 20 bases separating them. Germline-derived CDR1 and CDR2 are SGHDT and YYEEEE. The CDR3 extends over 17 amino acids. CDR3 sequence (DNA): TGTGCCAGCAGCTCTCCCCATAATAGACAACCGAATGAAAAACTGTTTTTT. It translates to CASSSPHNRQPNEKLFF.

This clonotype was picked up a small number of times. V gene TRBV2 combines with J gene TRBJ2-1, with TRBD1 matching over 12 bases. CDR1 SNHLY and CDR2 FYNNEI come from the germline V gene. The CDR3 covers 14 residues. After removal of 6 bases from V and 10 bases from J, the junction contained 7 bases not matched to a gene. The CDR3 DNA reads as TGTGCCAGCAGCGCGGGACAGGGGGCGGCGGAGCAGTTCTTC. Protein: CASSAGQGAAEQFF.

Only a few counts were recorded for this clonotype. The rearrangement links TRBV10-3 to TRBJ2-4; D possibly corresponds to TRBD1 (6 bases). Germline CDR1 and CDR2: ENHRY and SYGVKD. Between the trimmed V and J ends, which lost 10 bases and 0 bases, there was a span of 16 bases. This CDR3 region has 15 residues. In DNA form, the CDR3 reads TGTGCCACAATGGACAGCAACGCAGCCAAAAACATTCAGTACTTC. This encodes CATMDSNAAKNIQYF.

This chain links TRBV5-5 with TRBJ2-1, with D perhaps matching TRBD1 (5 bases). CDR1 and CDR2 (germline): SGHKS, YYEKEE (reference sequence). CDR3 length: 16 residues. With 5 bases removed from V and 7 bases from J, the gap between germline ends came to 22 bases. The CDR3 loop is CASREPGIWTRNEQFF. CDR3 DNA sequence: TGTGCCAGCAGAGAACCGGGTATCTGGACACGAAATGAGCAGTTCTTC. Filled out from reference TRBV5-5 and TRBJ2-1, the complete variable domain reads DAGVTQSPTHLIKTRGQQVTLRCSPISGHKSVSWYQQVLGQGPQFIFQYYEKEERGRGNFPDRFSARQFPNYSSELNVNALLLGDSALYLCASREPGIWTRNEQFFGPGTRLTVL.

This clonotype was detected ten times or more. The chain couples TRBV20-1 to TRBJ2-7; D call uncertain. Germline lookup yields CDR1 DFQATT and CDR2 SNEGSKA (reference sequence). Trimming removed 6 bases from V and 1 base from J, with 7 bases in between. The CDR3 is 11 residues long. In DNA form, the CDR3 reads TGCAGTGCGGGCGGATCCTACGAGCAGTACTTC. It codes for CSAGGSYEQYF.

The V gene is TRBV4-3, the J gene TRBJ2-7, with D tentatively TRBD1 (6 bases). The CDR3 has 15 residues. V lost 1 base and J 3 bases, leaving 13 bases between the germline ends. The germline V gene has CDR1 LGHNA and CDR2 YSLEER. CDR3 region: CASSQGPGQLYEQYF. For the CDR3, the DNA is TGCGCCAGCAGCCAAGGACCAGGACAGCTCTACGAGCAGTACTTC.

The chain carries TRBV28 and TRBJ2-7, with D possibly matching TRBD1 (6 bases). The CDR3 spans 18 residues. CDR1 and CDR2 from the germline V gene are MDHEN and SYDVKM. V lost 6 bases and J 1 base, leaving 25 bases between the germline ends. The CDR3 region is CASSSRGTRDQWSYEQYF. The DNA for the CDR3 is TGTGCCAGCAGCTCTAGAGGGACACGGGACCAGTGGTCCTACGAGCAGTACTTC.

The chain employs TRBV20-1 and TRBJ2-7; D possibly corresponds to TRBD2 (6 bases). Germline values: CDR1 DFQATT, CDR2 SNEGSKA (reference sequence). The V end was cut by 6 bases, the J end by 0 bases, with 18 bases between. The CDR3 is 15 amino acids. The CDR3 DNA follows: TGCAGTGCCTCCGGGTTAGCGGCCAGCTCCTACGAGCAGTACTTC. As protein: CSASGLAASSYEQYF.

The rearrangement links TRBV20-1 to TRBJ2-5; D is ambiguous. The V and J ends lost 3 bases and 3 bases respectively, with 5 bases between them. Germline CDR1 is DFQATT and CDR2 is SNEGSKA (reference sequence). This CDR3 is 11 amino acids long. The CDR3 reads CSARREETQYF. The DNA for the CDR3 is TGCAGTGCTAGGAGAGAAGAGACCCAGTACTTC.

This clonotype was observed a handful of times. The chain recombines TRBV20-1 with TRBJ2-1; 13 nucleotides line up with TRBD2. Germline CDR1 is DFQATT and CDR2 is SNEGSKA (reference sequence). Trimming at V came to 6 bases and at J to 9 bases, leaving 8 bases not matched to a gene. There are 14 residues in the CDR3. The CDR3 region is CSATLAGGLIEQFF. The CDR3, as DNA: TGCAGTGCCACACTAGCGGGAGGGCTGATTGAGCAGTTCTTC.

This clonotype has more than one count but fewer than ten. J is TRBJ2-7 and V is TRBV7-3; 8 positions agree with TRBD2. Matching the DNA end better, TRBJ2-5 makes the J call doubtful. CDR1 and CDR2 (germline): SGHTA, FQGTGA. The CDR3 sequence is 15 residues long. The CDR3 spells CASSIERERFETQYF. CDR3 DNA: TGTGCCAGCAGCATAGAGCGGGAGAGGTTTGAGACCCAGTACTTC.

This chain connects TRBV5-4 to TRBJ2-7; the D is unclear. Germline V gene sequence: CDR1 SGHNT, CDR2 YYREEE (reference sequence). The V and J ends lost 6 bases and 7 bases respectively, with 11 bases between them. There are 11 residues in the CDR3. CDR3 sequence reads: CASKAGGEQYF. The CDR3 DNA follows: TGTGCCAGCAAGGCCGGTGGGGAGCAGTACTTC.

CDR3 protein: CASSQGTGSGYTF. CDR3 DNA: TGTGCCAGCAGCCAAGGGACAGGGAGTGGCTACACCTTC. This chain links TRBV4-2 with TRBJ1-2, with TRBD1 identical over 8 bases. V shed 1 base, J shed 7 bases, and the junction held 2 bases outside the gene matches. The length of the CDR3 is 13 residues. In germline, CDR1 is LGHNA, CDR2 YNFKEQ.

The chain is built from TRBV28 and TRBJ2-7; D assignment may be TRBD1 or TRBD2 (5 bases each). V gave up 9 bases and J gave up 5 bases, with 17 bases separating them. There are 13 residues in the CDR3. CDR1 is MDHEN, CDR2 SYDVKM, per germline. The DNA of the CDR3 is TGTGCCAGTCTCGTGGGGGATGGGGACGAGCAGTACTTC. Encoded protein: CASLVGDGDEQYF.

The chain uses TRBV15 and TRBJ2-7; 9 bases fit TRBD1. The CDR3 has 15 amino acids. V shed 3 bases, J shed 5 bases, and the junction held 8 bases outside the gene matches. Germline V gene data show CDR1 as LNHNV and CDR2 as YYDKDF (reference sequence). The CDR3 reads CATSSYRGLRDEQYF. CDR3 DNA: TGTGCCACCAGCAGTTACAGGGGGCTGCGGGACGAGCAGTACTTC. Using reference TRBV15 and TRBJ2-7 for the parts outside the CDR3, the full variable domain is DAMVIQNPRYQVTQFGKPVTLSCSQTLNHNVMYWYQQKSSQAPKLLFHYYDKDFNNEADTPDNFQSRRPNTSFCFLDIRSPGLGDTAMYLCATSSYRGLRDEQYFGPGTRLTVT.

This clonotype has at least ten counts. This sequence joins TRBV20-1 and TRBJ2-1; 10 nucleotides agree with TRBD2. The germline V gene has CDR1 DFQATT and CDR2 SNEGSKA (reference sequence). The CDR3 sequence is 14 residues long. The junction had 8 bases not matched to a gene; V was cut back by 5 bases and J by 7 bases. The CDR3 here is CSAPSGGGGNEQFF. The CDR3 nucleotides read TGCAGTGCTCCTAGCGGGGGAGGAGGGAATGAGCAGTTCTTC.

This clonotype was detected only a few times. The V gene is TRBV9, the J gene TRBJ2-7; D tentatively fits TRBD1 or TRBD2 (5 bases each). This CDR3 contains 15 residues. Trimming cost V 4 bases and J 6 bases, with 20 bases left between them. Germline values: CDR1 SGDLS, CDR2 YYNGEE. The CDR3 DNA sequence: TGTGCCAGCAGCCCCCATGGCGGTTTTGGGGGCGAGCAGTACTTC. Protein sequence: CASSPHGGFGGEQYF.

This clonotype showed up just once. The chain employs TRBV4-2 and TRBJ2-5; D is unclear. Matching the DNA end better, TRBJ2-7 makes the J call doubtful. CDR1 is LGHNA, CDR2 YNFKEQ, per germline. The CDR3 is made up of 14 amino acids. In DNA form, the CDR3 reads TGTGCCAGCAGCCAAGATTTAGTCACCTACGAGCAGTACTTC. It is translated as CASSQDLVTYEQYF.

This clonotype occurred a few times. The rearrangement links TRBV3-1 to TRBJ2-7, with 8 positions matching TRBD2. The CDR3 sequence is 15 residues long. From germline, CDR1 is LGHDT and CDR2 YNNKEL (reference sequence). Unmatched junction bases numbered 7, after V lost 6 bases and J lost 0 bases. This CDR3 is CASRRGLAFSYEQYF. CDR3 in DNA: TGTGCCAGCAGGCGTGGACTAGCCTTCTCCTACGAGCAGTACTTC.

V gene TRBV7-3 combines with J gene TRBJ2-3; no reliable D call. Germline assignment: CDR1 SGHTA and CDR2 FQGTGA. V lost 1 base to trimming and J lost 8 bases, with 4 bases between them. The CDR3 totals 11 residues. In DNA form, the CDR3 reads TGTGCCAGCAGCTTAATGGGTACGCAGTATTTT. This codes for CASSLMGTQYF.